Following are 9 T cell receptor beta chains from one sample sequenced in a study of T cell responses to AZD1222 COVID-19 vaccine. The protocol was immunoSEQ multiplex PCR, while the TCRdb copy is restricted to in-frame clones and leaves out a portion. This sample has around 100,000 clones, with 80% to 90% found just once. The source was peripheral blood, collected on day 0 of AZD1222 vaccination. The receptors shown here come from an adult in good health.

CDR3: CASTDRPDLNTEAFF. Here the CDR3 DNA reads TGTGCCAGTACGGACAGGCCGGACCTAAACACTGAAGCTTTCTTT. This chain links TRBV19 with TRBJ1-1; TRBD1 matches at 7 bases. The CDR3 length is 15 residues. From germline, CDR1 is LNHDA and CDR2 SQIVND (reference sequence). V was pared by 7 bases and J by 2 bases, with 10 bases of the junction left unmatched.

The CDR3 DNA sequence: TGTGCCAGCAGCCTCGGGACAACTACCGGGGAGCTGTTTTTT. Its translation: CASSLGTTTGELFF. The V call is TRBV7-2, the J call TRBJ2-2, with a tentative D call TRBD1 (6 bases). The length of the CDR3 is 14 residues. Trimming pared 5 bases from V and 5 bases from J, leaving 12 bases between. Germline-derived CDR1 and CDR2 are SGHTA and FQGNSA.

This clone was observed a single time. The chain joins TRBV27 to TRBJ1-4; D uncertain. Germline V CDR1 and CDR2: MNHEY, SMNVEV (reference sequence). This CDR3 is built from 14 residues. V was clipped by 7 bases and J by 8 bases, with 17 bases between them. The CDR3 DNA reads TGTGCCAGCACCTCGGGAAGGTCGGGCGAAAAACTGTTTTTT. It is translated as CASTSGRSGEKLFF.

V gene TRBV7-2 combines with J gene TRBJ1-5; D might be TRBD1 (6 bases). Germline V gene data show CDR1 as SGHTA and CDR2 as FQGNSA. CDR3 length: 15 residues. The ends were cut back, 3 bases at V and 4 bases at J, with 13 bases in the middle. The CDR3 spells CASSFEGQFNQPQHF. The DNA of the CDR3 is TGTGCCAGCAGCTTCGAAGGACAGTTTAATCAGCCCCAGCATTTT.

This clone has a handful of counts. This sequence joins TRBV5-5 and TRBJ1-5, with D maybe TRBD1 (5 bases). This CDR3 is 15 amino acids long. V was shortened by 2 bases and J by 7 bases, with 16 bases between the two germline ends. Germline CDR1 SGHKS, CDR2 YYEKEE (reference sequence). The CDR3 nucleotides read TGTGCCAGCAGCTTTTCGACAGAAAGCTACCAGCCCCAGCATTTT. Translating gives CASSFSTESYQPQHF.

This chain joins TRBV3-1 (or the pseudogene TRBV3-2) and TRBJ1-2, with D possibly matching TRBD1 (5 bases). CDR3 length equals 14 residues. Germline V lookup: CDR1 LGHDT, CDR2 YNNKEL (reference sequence). Between the trimmed V and J ends, which lost 0 bases and 4 bases, there was a span of 9 bases. The CDR3 sequence: CASSQDRASYGYTF. The CDR3 DNA sequence: TGTGCCAGCAGCCAAGACAGGGCCAGCTATGGCTACACCTTC.

The CDR3 spells CASSSLRGGGDTQYF. In nucleotides, the CDR3 is TGTGCCAGCAGCTCCCTTCGCGGGGGTGGAGATACGCAGTATTTT. This chain links TRBV7-2 with TRBJ2-3; 7 nucleotides align to TRBD2. V was clipped by 4 bases and J by 5 bases; unmatched bases: 9. Germline V CDR1 and CDR2: SGHTA, FQGNSA. This CDR3 comprises 15 residues.

The V call is TRBV6-5, the J call TRBJ1-1, with D maybe TRBD1 (5 bases). V lost 7 bases to trimming and J lost 1 base, with 10 bases between them. The CDR3 contains 13 residues. CDR1 and CDR2 (germline): MNHEY, SVGAGI. CDR3 in amino acids: CASTMTANTEAFF. CDR3 in DNA: TGTGCCAGCACCATGACAGCGAACACTGAAGCTTTCTTT.

This rearrangement joins TRBV2 to TRBJ1-2; D might be TRBD1 (6 bases). V lost 8 bases and J 4 bases, leaving 11 bases between the germline ends. The germline CDR1 and CDR2 sequences are SNHLY and FYNNEI. CDR3 length: 12 amino acids. CDR3 loop: CASGGSGYGYTF. DNA for the CDR3: TGTGCCAGCGGGGGCTCGGGCTATGGCTACACCTTC.